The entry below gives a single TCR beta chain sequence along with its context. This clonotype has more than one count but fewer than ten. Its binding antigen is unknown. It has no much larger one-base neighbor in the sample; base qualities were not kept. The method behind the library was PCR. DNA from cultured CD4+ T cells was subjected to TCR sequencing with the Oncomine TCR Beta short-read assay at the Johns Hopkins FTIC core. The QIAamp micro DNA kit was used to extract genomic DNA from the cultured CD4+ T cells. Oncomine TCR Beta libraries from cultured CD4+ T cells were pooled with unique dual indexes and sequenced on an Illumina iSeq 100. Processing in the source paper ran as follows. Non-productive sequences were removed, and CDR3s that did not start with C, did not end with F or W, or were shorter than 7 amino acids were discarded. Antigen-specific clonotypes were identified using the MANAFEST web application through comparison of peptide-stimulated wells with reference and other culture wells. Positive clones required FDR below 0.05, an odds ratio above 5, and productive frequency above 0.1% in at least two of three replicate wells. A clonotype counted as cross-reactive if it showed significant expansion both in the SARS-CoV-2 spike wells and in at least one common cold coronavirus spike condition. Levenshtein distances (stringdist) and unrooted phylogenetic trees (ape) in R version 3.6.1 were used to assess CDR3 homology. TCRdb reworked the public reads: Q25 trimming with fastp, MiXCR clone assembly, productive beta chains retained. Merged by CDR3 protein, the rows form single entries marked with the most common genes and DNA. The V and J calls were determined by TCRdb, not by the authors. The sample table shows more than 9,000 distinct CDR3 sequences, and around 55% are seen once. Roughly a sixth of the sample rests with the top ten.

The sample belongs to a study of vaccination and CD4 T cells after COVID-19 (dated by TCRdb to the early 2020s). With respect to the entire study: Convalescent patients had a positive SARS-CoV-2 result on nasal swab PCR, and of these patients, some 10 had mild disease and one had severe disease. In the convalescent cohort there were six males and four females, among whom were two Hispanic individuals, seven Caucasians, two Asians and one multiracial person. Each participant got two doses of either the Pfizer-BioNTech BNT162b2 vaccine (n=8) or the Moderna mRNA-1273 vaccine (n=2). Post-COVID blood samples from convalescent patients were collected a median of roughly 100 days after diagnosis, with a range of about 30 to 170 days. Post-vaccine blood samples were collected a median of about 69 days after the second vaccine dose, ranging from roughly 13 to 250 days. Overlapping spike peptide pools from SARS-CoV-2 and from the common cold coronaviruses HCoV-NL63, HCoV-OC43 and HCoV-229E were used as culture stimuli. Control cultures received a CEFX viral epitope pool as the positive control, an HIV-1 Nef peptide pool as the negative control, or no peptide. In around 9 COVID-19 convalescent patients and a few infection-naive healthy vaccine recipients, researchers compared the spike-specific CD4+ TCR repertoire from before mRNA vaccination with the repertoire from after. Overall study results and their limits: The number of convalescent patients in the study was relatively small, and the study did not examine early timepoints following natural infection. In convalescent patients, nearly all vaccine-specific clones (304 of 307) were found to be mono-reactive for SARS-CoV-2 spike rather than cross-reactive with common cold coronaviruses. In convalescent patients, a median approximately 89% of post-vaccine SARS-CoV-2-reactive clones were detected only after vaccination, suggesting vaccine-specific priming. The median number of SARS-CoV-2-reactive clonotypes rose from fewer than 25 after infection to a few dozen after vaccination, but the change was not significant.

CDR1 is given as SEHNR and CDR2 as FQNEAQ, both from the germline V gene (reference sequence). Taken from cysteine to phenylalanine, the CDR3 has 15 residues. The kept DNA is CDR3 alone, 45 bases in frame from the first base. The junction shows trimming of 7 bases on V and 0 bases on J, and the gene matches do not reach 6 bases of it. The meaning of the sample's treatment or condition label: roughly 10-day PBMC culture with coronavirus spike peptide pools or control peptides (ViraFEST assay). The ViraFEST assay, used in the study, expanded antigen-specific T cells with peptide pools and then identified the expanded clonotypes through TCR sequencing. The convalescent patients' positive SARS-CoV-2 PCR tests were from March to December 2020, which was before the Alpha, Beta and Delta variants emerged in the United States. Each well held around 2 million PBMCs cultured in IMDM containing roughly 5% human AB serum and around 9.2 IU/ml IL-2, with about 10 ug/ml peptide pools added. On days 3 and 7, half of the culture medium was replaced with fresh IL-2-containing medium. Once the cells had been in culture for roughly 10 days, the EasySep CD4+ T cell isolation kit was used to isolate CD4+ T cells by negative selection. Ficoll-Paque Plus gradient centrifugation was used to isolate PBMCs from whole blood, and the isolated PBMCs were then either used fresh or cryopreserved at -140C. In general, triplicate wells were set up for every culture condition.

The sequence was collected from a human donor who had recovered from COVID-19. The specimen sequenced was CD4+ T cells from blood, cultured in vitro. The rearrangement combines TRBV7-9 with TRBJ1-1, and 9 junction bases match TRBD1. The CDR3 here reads CASTRTGDMNTEAFF. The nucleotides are TGTGCCAGCACCCGGACAGGGGATATGAACACTGAAGCTTTCTTT.